This record covers a single TCR beta chain. Its specificity is unknown. The sample comes from a study of human versus mouse CDR3 diversity and MHC coevolution. General study results and limits: The lowest clonal inequality scores came from most of the three human donors.

Naive CD4 T cells, CD45RO-negative and CD62L-positive, were flow-sorted from PBMCs. TCRdb's table, derived via immunoSEQ multiplex PCR, lists solely in-frame clones and lacks some. The sample lists about 60,000 clones, around 94% occurring once. CDR1 is SGHRS, CDR2 YFSETQ, per germline. The CDR3 spans 16 residues. V lost 4 bases to trimming and J lost 7 bases; unmatched junction nucleotides: 12. The V and J genes are TRBV5-1 and TRBJ2-1, with 9 bases that match TRBD2. Sequenced: naive CD4+ T cells from blood. Subset given: CD45RO-negative CD62L-positive naive CD4 T cells. The TCR originated in a person aged 55 to 75 in good health. The CDR3 region has the DNA TGCGCCAGCAGCCCCCTCCTCGCGGGAGGGCGAAATGAGCAGTTCTTC. Protein sequence: CASSPLLAGGRNEQFF.